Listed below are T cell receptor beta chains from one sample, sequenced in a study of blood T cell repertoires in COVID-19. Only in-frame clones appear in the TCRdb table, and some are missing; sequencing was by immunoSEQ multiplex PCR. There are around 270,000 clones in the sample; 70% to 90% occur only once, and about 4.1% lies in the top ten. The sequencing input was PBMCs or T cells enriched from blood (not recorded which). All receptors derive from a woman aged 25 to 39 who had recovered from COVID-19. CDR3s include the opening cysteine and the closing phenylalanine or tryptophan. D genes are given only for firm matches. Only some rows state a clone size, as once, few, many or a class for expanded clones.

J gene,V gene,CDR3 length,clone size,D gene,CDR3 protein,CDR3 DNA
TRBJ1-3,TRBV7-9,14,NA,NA,CASSLLRGGNTIYF,TGTGCCAGCAGCTTACTGAGGGGGGGAAACACCATATATTTT
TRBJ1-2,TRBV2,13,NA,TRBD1,CASRLDRDYGYTF,TGTGCCAGCAGATTGGACAGGGACTATGGCTACACCTTC
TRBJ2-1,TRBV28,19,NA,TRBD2,CASSLLAVAPSGGYNEQFF,TGTGCCAGCAGTTTACTGGCCGTAGCCCCTAGCGGGGGCTACAATGAGCAGTTCTTC
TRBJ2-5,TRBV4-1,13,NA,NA,CASSQGTEETQYF,TGCGCCAGCAGCCAAGGGACAGAAGAGACCCAGTACTTC
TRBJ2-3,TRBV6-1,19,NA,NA,CASSVVLMTGTTSTDTQYF,TGTGCCAGCAGTGTCGTCCTGATGACGGGGACAACTAGCACAGATACGCAGTATTTT
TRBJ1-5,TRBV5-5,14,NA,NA,CASTGGGVGQPQHF,TGTGCCAGCACCGGCGGGGGGGTCGGCCAGCCCCAGCATTTT
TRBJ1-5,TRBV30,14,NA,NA,CACNREGSNQPQHF,TGTGCCTGCAACAGGGAGGGGAGCAATCAGCCCCAGCATTTT
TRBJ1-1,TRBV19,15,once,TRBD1,CASSSSGQGSTEAFF,TGTGCCAGTAGTTCTTCGGGACAGGGAAGTACTGAAGCTTTCTTT
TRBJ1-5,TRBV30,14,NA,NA,CAWSERVSNQPQHF,TGTGCCTGGAGCGAACGGGTAAGCAATCAGCCCCAGCATTTT
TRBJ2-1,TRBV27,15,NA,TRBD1,CASSPRDRFNNEQFF,TGTGCCAGCAGTCCCAGGGACAGATTCAACAATGAGCAGTTCTTC
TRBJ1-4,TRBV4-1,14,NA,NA,CASSQPGHDEKLFF,TGCGCCAGCAGCCAACCGGGACATGATGAAAAACTGTTTTTT
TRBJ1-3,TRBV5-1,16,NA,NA,CASKAPSPSSGNTIYF,TGCGCCAGCAAGGCCCCTAGTCCGAGCTCTGGAAACACCATATATTTT
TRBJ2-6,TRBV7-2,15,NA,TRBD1,CASSYTGAGANVLTF,TGTGCCAGCAGCTATACAGGGGCTGGGGCCAACGTCCTGACTTTC
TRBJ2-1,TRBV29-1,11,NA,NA,CSGKGLNEQFF,TGCAGCGGGAAAGGACTCAATGAGCAGTTCTTC
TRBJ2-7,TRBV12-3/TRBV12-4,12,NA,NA,CASSLWPYEQYF,TGTGCCAGCAGTTTATGGCCCTACGAGCAGTACTTC
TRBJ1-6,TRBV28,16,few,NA,CASSFSRRPYNSPLHF,TGTGCCAGCAGTTTCTCCCGCAGGCCCTATAATTCACCCCTCCACTTT
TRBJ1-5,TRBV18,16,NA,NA,CASSPSGTNANQPQHF,TGTGCCAGCTCACCTTCTGGCACGAACGCCAATCAGCCCCAGCATTTT
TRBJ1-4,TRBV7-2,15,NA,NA,CASSLARQANEKLFF,TGTGCCAGCAGCTTAGCACGACAGGCCAATGAAAAACTGTTTTTT
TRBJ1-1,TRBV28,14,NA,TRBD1,CASRNRGAVTEAFF,TGTGCCAGCAGGAACAGGGGCGCAGTCACTGAAGCTTTCTTT
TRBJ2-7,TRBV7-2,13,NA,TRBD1,CASSPGQTYEQYF,TGTGCCAGCAGCCCGGGACAGACCTACGAGCAGTACTTC
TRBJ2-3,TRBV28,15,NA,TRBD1,CASSWSDRGWDTQYF,TGTGCCAGCAGTTGGTCGGACAGGGGCTGGGATACGCAGTATTTT
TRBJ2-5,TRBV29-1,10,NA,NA,CSGIRETQYF,TGCAGCGGTATCCGAGAGACCCAGTACTTC
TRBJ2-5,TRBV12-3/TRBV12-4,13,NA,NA,CASRPSIIETQYF,TGTGCCAGCAGGCCTAGTATAATAGAGACCCAGTACTTC
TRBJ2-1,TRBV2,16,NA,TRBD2,CASIQGGLAGINEQFF,TGTGCCAGCATCCAAGGGGGACTAGCGGGAATTAATGAGCAGTTCTTC
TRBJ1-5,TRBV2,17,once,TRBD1,CASRGMTGDFLNQPQHF,TGTGCCAGCAGAGGCATGACAGGGGATTTCTTAAATCAGCCCCAGCATTTT
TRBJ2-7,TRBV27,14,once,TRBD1,CASSSGTGGYEQYF,TGTGCCAGCAGTTCCGGGACAGGGGGTTACGAGCAGTACTTC
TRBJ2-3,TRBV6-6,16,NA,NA,CASSPGGREYTDTQYF,TGTGCCAGCAGCCCCGGGGGGCGGGAGTACACAGATACGCAGTATTTT
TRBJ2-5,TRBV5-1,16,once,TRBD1,CASSLAATGDGETQYF,TGCGCCAGCAGCTTGGCCGCAACAGGGGATGGAGAGACCCAGTACTTC
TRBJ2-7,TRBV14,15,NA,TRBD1,CASSPPGTGPYEQYF,TGTGCCAGCAGCCCTCCCGGGACAGGGCCCTACGAGCAGTACTTC
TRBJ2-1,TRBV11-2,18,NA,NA,CASTHLEGAGGSYNEQFF,TGTGCCAGCACCCATCTCGAGGGGGCAGGGGGGTCCTACAATGAGCAGTTCTTC
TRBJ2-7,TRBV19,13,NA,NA,CVSSPVPPYEQYF,TGTGTCAGTAGTCCCGTCCCCCCCTACGAGCAGTACTTC
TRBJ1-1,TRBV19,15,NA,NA,CASSIVGVPRAEAFF,TGTGCCAGTAGTATAGTTGGGGTTCCGAGGGCTGAAGCTTTCTTT
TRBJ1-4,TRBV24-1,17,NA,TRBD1,CATRDRRRPPTNEKLFF,TGTGCCACCCGGGACAGAAGACGCCCCCCAACTAATGAAAAACTGTTTTTT
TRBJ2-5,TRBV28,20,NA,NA,CASSLGRSTPWFLIDETQYF,TGTGCCAGCAGTTTGGGGCGGAGTACCCCCTGGTTTCTTATTGACGAGACCCAGTACTTC
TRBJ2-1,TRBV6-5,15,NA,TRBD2,CASSRTSGLYNEQFF,TGTGCCAGCAGCAGGACTAGCGGACTGTACAATGAGCAGTTCTTC
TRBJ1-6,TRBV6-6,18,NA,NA,CASRRRQVTTSYNSPLHF,TGTGCCAGCAGACGAAGACAGGTGACAACCTCCTATAATTCACCCCTCCACTTT
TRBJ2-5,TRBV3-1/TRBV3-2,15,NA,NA,CASSQDIGSGGTQYF,TGTGCCAGCAGCCAAGATATCGGGAGCGGAGGGACCCAGTACTTC
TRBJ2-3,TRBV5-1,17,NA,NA,CASSNRITGSPLDTQYF,TGCGCCAGCAGCAACCGAATTACCGGGAGCCCTTTAGATACGCAGTATTTT
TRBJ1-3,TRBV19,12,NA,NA,CASSISGNTIYF,TGTGCCAGTAGTATTAGCGGAAACACCATATATTTT
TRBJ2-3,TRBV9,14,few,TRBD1,CASNKGDRGDTQYF,TGTGCCAGCAACAAAGGGGACAGGGGGGATACGCAGTATTTT
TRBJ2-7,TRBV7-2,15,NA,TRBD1,CASSFTGVPSYEQYF,TGTGCCAGCAGCTTCACAGGGGTACCATCCTACGAGCAGTACTTC